Each of the 11 T cell receptor beta chains below was sequenced from the same sample in a study of T-cell memory formation after mild COVID-19. One entry per CDR3 protein results from TCRdb running MiXCR on the 5' RACE reads. Found here are about 49,000 distinct CDR3 sequences, 7.3% of them singletons; the top ten hold roughly 1.5%. The sample taken for sequencing was PBMCs or a T cell subset sorted from them (not recorded which). The source of these receptors is a man between 18 and 35 years old who had mild COVID-19 (a few samples of this study predate the infection). Cell type and time point are not known.

The V gene is TRBV7-2, the J gene TRBJ1-6, with D uncertain. The CDR3 totals 16 residues. CDR1 and CDR2 from the germline V gene are SGHTA and FQGNSA. Trimming stripped 3 bases from V and 7 bases from J, with 16 bases between. This CDR3 is CASSLGPGTENSPLHF. The CDR3 nucleotides are TGTGCCAGCAGCTTGGGCCCGGGAACCGAAAATTCACCCCTCCACTTT.

This clonotype was observed many times. The V call is TRBV7-2, the J call TRBJ2-3; D ambiguous. Trimming stripped 4 bases from V and 0 bases from J, with 8 bases between. The CDR3 sequence is 14 residues long. The germline CDR1 and CDR2 sequences are SGHTA and FQGNSA. The CDR3 spells CASSSEWSTDTQYF. CDR3 DNA sequence: TGTGCCAGCAGCTCCGAGTGGAGCACAGATACGCAGTATTTT.

This clonotype was seen only a few times. The chain combines TRBV5-4 with TRBJ2-2; D tentatively reads TRBD1 or TRBD2 (5 bases each). The CDR3 contains 15 residues. Germline V lookup: CDR1 SGHNT, CDR2 YYREEE (reference sequence). V was clipped by 2 bases and J by 1 base, with 9 bases between them. The CDR3 DNA follows: TGTGCCAGCAGCTTACCGGGGCGGAACACCGGGGAGCTGTTTTTT. Its protein is CASSLPGRNTGELFF.

The J gene is TRBJ1-6, the V gene TRBV10-2, with D possibly being TRBD1 (5 bases). Germline-derived CDR1 and CDR2 are WSHSY and SAAADI. The V and J ends lost 3 bases and 10 bases respectively, with 13 bases between them. The CDR3 extends over 14 amino acids. The CDR3 protein is CASSDQGEYSPLHF. In DNA, the CDR3 is TGCGCCAGCAGTGATCAGGGAGAATACTCACCCCTCCACTTT.

This clonotype was counted many times. V is TRBV6-6 and J is TRBJ2-2; D may be TRBD2 (6 bases). The ends were cut back, 6 bases at V and 4 bases at J, with 15 bases in the middle. CDR1 is MNHNY and CDR2 is SVGAGI in the germline V gene (reference sequence). This CDR3 has 15 residues. This chain's CDR3 is CASRAWGVGTGELFF. The CDR3 DNA reads as TGTGCCAGCAGGGCTTGGGGGGTAGGCACCGGGGAGCTGTTTTTT.

This clonotype has just a few counts. The J gene is TRBJ1-2, the V gene TRBV7-2, with D possibly TRBD1 on 6 matching bases. Trimming stripped 5 bases from V and 0 bases from J, with 13 bases between. Germline values: CDR1 SGHTA, CDR2 FQGNSA. This CDR3 is built from 15 residues. CDR3 DNA sequence: TGTGCCAGCAGCGCTACAGGGATCCCTAACTATGGCTACACCTTC. This codes for CASSATGIPNYGYTF.

This clonotype has a handful of counts. The rearrangement links TRBV24-1 to TRBJ2-5; TRBD1 agrees at 7 bases. This CDR3 is 14 amino acids long. Germline CDR1 KGHDR, CDR2 SFDVKD. V shed 5 bases, J shed 5 bases, and the junction held 7 bases outside the gene matches. This CDR3 reads CATSALDRDETQYF. CDR3 DNA sequence: TGTGCCACCAGTGCCCTAGACAGGGACGAGACCCAGTACTTC.

This clonotype appeared a few times. The chain joins TRBV7-2 to TRBJ2-1; 9 bases line up with TRBD2. The trim removed 6 bases at V and 7 bases at J, leaving 10 bases unmatched. This CDR3 is 15 amino acids long. Germline assignment: CDR1 SGHTA and CDR2 FQGNSA. CDR3 residues: CASRPAGGPTNEQFF. The CDR3 DNA reads as TGTGCCAGCAGACCGGCGGGGGGGCCTACAAATGAGCAGTTCTTC.

With respect to this clonotype: A read error may account for a junction end that differs from germline. The chain employs TRBV30 and TRBJ2-4, with TRBD1 matching over 8 bases. CDR3 size: 11 residues. The germline gives CDR1 GTSNPN, CDR2 SVGIG (reference sequence). As DNA, the CDR3 is TGTGCCTGGAGTCGCCGGGACAGGTTAAACTTC. As protein: CAWSRRDRLNF.

This clonotype has just a few counts. The chain combines TRBV20-1 with TRBJ1-5, with 7 bases aligning to TRBD1. The CDR3 has 15 residues. The J segment lost 7 bases and the V segment lost 5 bases, leaving 14 bases of the junction unmatched. Germline V lookup: CDR1 DFQATT, CDR2 SNEGSKA (reference sequence). CDR3 nucleotides: TGCAGTGCTTCACAGGGGTCCCGAGTTTGGCAGCCCCAGCATTTT. Translated: CSASQGSRVWQPQHF.

This sequence joins TRBV12-3 or TRBV12-4 and TRBJ1-5; D perhaps matches TRBD1 (6 bases). The CDR3 consists of 13 residues. Trimming took off 5 bases at V and 7 bases at J, with 12 bases between the two ends. In nucleotides, the CDR3 is TGTGCCAGCAGTCGGGGGCGGGTACAGCCCCAGCATTTT. It specifies CASSRGRVQPQHF.